This TCR beta chain was captured in a study of T cell responses to AZD1222 COVID-19 vaccine (dated by TCRdb to the early 2020s). Describing the broader study: AZD1222 recipients given second doses at about 4 weeks or at about 12 weeks were pooled, since spike-specific TCR depth and breadth were not found to differ between the two schedules. TCR sequencing covered more than 230 trial participants: 200 to 220 given two doses of AZD1222 and about 26 given two doses of MenACWY control vaccine. Trial participants were enrolled by age into 18-55, 56-69 and 70-plus year subgroups, with roughly 160, 29 and 62 TCR-sequenced participants respectively.

Deletion took 2 bases off V and 1 base off J, with a span of 14 bases between the germline ends. As encoded in the germline V gene, CDR1 is MGHDK while CDR2 is SYGVNS. Reading from cysteine to phenylalanine, the CDR3 counts 16 amino acids. The kept DNA is CDR3 alone, 48 bases in frame from the first base. The paper as a whole reports these results and caveats: A significant rise in spike-specific TCR breadth and depth was observed after two AZD1222 doses relative to day 0 and relative to MenACWY recipients. The 56-69-year group was small, and its depth increase did not reach significance, likely because of low power. The whole spike protein was spanned by vaccine-associated CD4 TCRs, and dominant responses were seen in regions 160-218 and 743-854. Conclusions about previously exposed vaccinees are limited, since just five or six AZD1222 recipients were seropositive for SARS-CoV-2 at baseline. Because no samples from the day 14 peak response were available, repertoires could be characterized only after the peak T cell response. Participants were mostly white British and included more females than males, and it was suggested by the authors that clonal diversity may have been underestimated. Reportedly, close to half of the unique spike-specific TCRs recognized epitopes lying outside the regions that are mutated in the B.1.351 and B.1.1.7 variants.

The label giving this sample's time point can be read as: baseline before first vaccination. The vaccinee samples were drawn from two UK trials, COV001 and COV002, one of which was a single-blind randomized controlled phase 2/3 trial testing AZD1222 (ChAdOx1 nCoV-19) in healthy adults. For TCRbeta chain sequencing, PBMC samples were collected from trial participants at day 0 and at day 28 after the second dose. To note about this clone: Its antigen has not been determined. No base quality values were provided; no much bigger clone lies one nucleotide off.

The CDR3 regions of human TCRbeta chains were analyzed by immunosequencing. The published analysis was carried out like this. TCRs in the repertoires were matched against a reference library of SARS-CoV-2-specific TCRs that had been generated with the MIRA antigen-specificity platform. Breadth was defined as the fraction of unique TCRs that were SARS-CoV-2-associated. Depth was defined as the fraction of total T cells that were SARS-CoV-2-associated. Using the MIRA data, each spike-specific TCR was assigned both to the spike region to which the TCR was reactive and to a CD4 or CD8 class. Log10-transformed breadth and depth values were compared by one-way ANOVA with Sidak's multiple comparisons tests. This is the immuneACCESS table as TCRdb keeps it, with only in-frame sequences that have V and J called. A part of the clones is gone; compared with another copy, unresolved V genes explain less than half, and the rest is unexplained. Clone size and the V and J calls come from that table; the DNA yielded D and trimming. This sample lists more than 100,000 clones; 85% to 90% were detected once. 7.7% of the sample comes from the top ten.

Sequenced here: peripheral blood, sampled on day 0 of AZD1222 vaccination. This receptor was taken from an adult in good health. The chain is made from TRBV25-1 and TRBJ1-1; the D gene cannot be named for sure. The CDR3 protein sequence reads: CASSELKMMGNTEAFF. The nucleotides read TGTGCCAGCAGTGAACTGAAGATGATGGGGAACACTGAAGCTTTCTTT. Joined to the reference TRBV25-1 and TRBJ1-1 proteins, this CDR3 gives the full variable domain: EADIYQTPRYLVIGTGKKITLECSQTMGHDKMYWYQQDPGMELHLIHYSYGVNSTEKGDLSSESTVSRIRTEHFPLTLESARPSHTSQYLCASSELKMMGNTEAFFGQGTRLTVV.